The following is a T cell receptor (beta chain) sequence with its context. This entry belongs to a study of control samples from healthy donors and cancer patients. Trimming cost V 9 bases and J 1 base; bases outside gene matches: 6. This CDR3 contains 14 residues. Per the germline V gene, CDR1 is LNHNV and CDR2 is YYDKDF (reference sequence). The method was immunoSEQ multiplex PCR; TCRdb's version includes in-frame clones alone and lacks a portion of them. The data hold about 110,000 clones, with 82% observed a single time. The clonotype originates from a man younger than 30 in good health. The chain carries TRBV15 and TRBJ2-3, with TRBD2 matching 8 bases. Input material: blood. The CDR3 DNA follows: TGTGCCACAGCCGGGGGGGTTGGCACAGATACGCAGTATTTT. Amino acid sequence: CATAGGVGTDTQYF. Based on the CDR3 plus reference TRBV15 and TRBJ2-3, the full variable domain is DAMVIQNPRYQVTQFGKPVTLSCSQTLNHNVMYWYQQKSSQAPKLLFHYYDKDFNNEADTPDNFQSRRPNTSFCFLDIRSPGLGDTAMYLCATAGGVGTDTQYFGPGTRLTVL.